This section outlines one T cell receptor (beta chain) sequence together with its context. Its cognate antigen is unknown. The table came from immunoSEQ multiplex PCR; TCRdb's copy has only in-frame clones and leaves some out. The data contain roughly 510,000 clones, around 79% of them seen just once; the ten biggest clones take up approximately 12%. This record comes from a study of shared clonotypes between healthy human individuals. The V gene's germline CDR1 is KGHSH and CDR2 LQKENI. The CDR3 length is 18 residues. V shed 3 bases and J 2 bases; nucleotides not matched to a gene: 3. Study-level points and caveats: The sole specimen, blood, was sampled, and tissue repertoires likely differ. A small donor pool kept down the genetic and exposure-history diversity that was represented.

The chain employs TRBV18 and TRBJ2-2, with TRBD2 matching 16 bases. Input material: PBMCs. The sequence was collected from a woman in her forties in good health. Some clones in this sample may be carry-over from other donors' samples. The CDR3 DNA reads TGTGCCAGCTCACCGGGACTAGCGGGAGGGGTCAACACCGGGGAGCTGTTTTTT. This sequence encodes CASSPGLAGGVNTGELFF.